This TCR beta chain was identified during a study of control samples from healthy donors and cancer patients. The assay was immunoSEQ multiplex PCR, and TCRdb's table has in-frame clones only and misses some. The sample holds approximately 150,000 clones, roughly 94% seen once. Trimming removed 5 bases from V and 5 bases from J, with 9 bases in between. This CDR3 has 12 residues. The receptor was derived from a man aged 55 to 69 with colorectal cancer. The V call is TRBV12-3 or TRBV12-4, the J call TRBJ1-2; D gene ambiguous. The specimen sequenced was PBMCs. The CDR3 region has the DNA TGTGCCAGCAGTCCCAGCGAGTATGGCTACACCTTC. It translates to CASSPSEYGYTF.